A single TCR beta chain is shown here with its context. Per germline, CDR1 SGHVS and CDR2 FNYEAQ. The CDR3 covers 16 residues. Germline trimming cut 1 base from V and 0 bases from J; bases unmatched to any gene: 3. The assay was immunoSEQ multiplex PCR, and TCRdb's table has in-frame clones only and misses some. The table includes about 220,000 clones, around four fifths detected once. This sample stems from a study of blood T cell repertoires in COVID-19. About the study: Sites across the United States, Italy and Spain contributed samples from acute and convalescent COVID-19. Sources were T cells, B-cell-depleted T cells, or PBMCs; the material itself was cDNA or gDNA.

The TCR sequence derives from a man between 25 and 39 years old with active or convalescent COVID-19. The sequencing input was peripheral blood. This chain uses TRBV7-6 with TRBJ2-3; 8 bases are a match to TRBD1. CDR3 amino acids: CASSLGWTGSTDTQYF. The CDR3 coding sequence is TGTGCCAGCAGCTTAGGCTGGACAGGGAGCACAGATACGCAGTATTTT.